The rows below give T cell receptor beta chains drawn from one sample of a study of cytomegalovirus exposure and HLA in healthy donors. Using immunoSEQ multiplex PCR, the repertoire was profiled, and TCRdb retains in-frame clones only, with some absent. The sample lists 230,000 or so clones, approximately 91% seen once, with 1.5% to 2% in the top ten. The specimen was PBMCs. These receptors were collected from a girl aged 2 to 9 in good health and CMV-seronegative. The CDR3 runs from the conserved cysteine through the conserved F or W. Size values are once, few and many counts, or a class for expanded clones, and some rows have none.

J: TRBJ2-6; size: once; V: TRBV19; length: 18; CDR3: CASSINRLLGSGANVLTF
J: TRBJ2-2; size: -; V: TRBV30; length: 16; CDR3: CAWSVGGGPGTGELFF
J: TRBJ1-4; size: -; V: TRBV18; length: 15; CDR3: CASSPRDSSNEKLFF
J: TRBJ1-3; size: -; V: TRBV18; length: 15; CDR3: CASSQDRGTGNTIYF
J: TRBJ1-5; size: few; V: TRBV2; length: 15; CDR3: CASRSPGQGDQPQHF
J: TRBJ2-7; size: -; V: TRBV2; length: 16; CDR3: CASSAPGDRGFREQYF
J: TRBJ1-5; size: -; V: TRBV19; length: 17; CDR3: CASSILRDRFSNQPQHF
J: TRBJ2-5; size: -; V: TRBV4-1; length: 15; CDR3: CASSYRLAGEETQYF
J: TRBJ2-7; size: -; V: TRBV27; length: 15; CDR3: CASSLRLGGAYEQYF
J: TRBJ1-4; size: -; V: TRBV6-6; length: 13; CDR3: CASLGAGWGKLFF
J: TRBJ1-5; size: -; V: TRBV11-2; length: 13; CDR3: CASSSTGSQPQHF
J: TRBJ2-3; size: -; V: TRBV19; length: 16; CDR3: CASSRSADRMTDTQYF
J: -; size: -; V: TRBV14; length: 11; CDR3: CASFDSYEQYF
J: TRBJ1-1; size: -; V: TRBV6-5; length: 13; CDR3: CASRIYRDTEAFF
J: TRBJ2-1; size: -; V: TRBV4-2; length: 13; CDR3: CASQRERGNEQFF
J: TRBJ2-5; size: once; V: TRBV7-9; length: 14; CDR3: CASSLADIQETQYF
J: TRBJ2-5; size: -; V: TRBV7-7; length: 14; CDR3: CASSPGALLETQYF
J: TRBJ1-2; size: -; V: TRBV4-1; length: 17; CDR3: CASSQRLSRGRPLGYTF
J: TRBJ1-6; size: -; V: TRBV2; length: 14; CDR3: CASETGGYNSPLHF
J: TRBJ1-6; size: -; V: TRBV7-8; length: 14; CDR3: CASSLQGVNSPLHF
J: TRBJ2-7; size: few; V: TRBV19; length: 14; CDR3: CASSKGQGVTAQYF
J: TRBJ1-2; size: -; V: TRBV2; length: 14; CDR3: CASRGQGSFYGYTF
J: TRBJ2-3; size: -; V: TRBV4-1; length: 13; CDR3: CASSDRGADTQYF
J: TRBJ2-5; size: -; V: TRBV11-2; length: 14; CDR3: CASSLTAGEETQYF
J: TRBJ2-3; size: -; V: TRBV10-3; length: 13; CDR3: CATTLGATDTQYF
J: TRBJ1-1; size: -; V: TRBV6-1; length: 14; CDR3: CASRQGGFPTEAFF
J: TRBJ1-1; size: -; V: TRBV30; length: 13; CDR3: CAWRQGLATEAFF
J: TRBJ1-1; size: -; V: TRBV27; length: 15; CDR3: CASSLGNPSDTEAFF
J: TRBJ2-7; size: -; V: TRBV28; length: 13; CDR3: CASSLTGAHEQYF
J: TRBJ1-1; size: -; V: TRBV9; length: 13; CDR3: CASSVTGSTEAFF
J: TRBJ1-6; size: -; V: TRBV18; length: 16; CDR3: CASSETQGARDSPLHF
J: TRBJ2-3; size: -; V: TRBV23-1; length: 12; CDR3: CASSFRRGGPVF
J: TRBJ2-2; size: -; V: TRBV2; length: 14; CDR3: CASSRGGVTGELFF
J: TRBJ1-2; size: -; V: TRBV27; length: 13; CDR3: CASSFLGAYGYTF
J: TRBJ2-7; size: few; V: TRBV19; length: 15; CDR3: CASSPQTGGGYEQYF
J: TRBJ2-2; size: -; V: TRBV6-6; length: 13; CDR3: CASSRPGTGELFF
J: TRBJ2-2; size: -; V: TRBV9; length: 17; CDR3: CASSPPGGGPNTGELFF
J: TRBJ1-6; size: -; V: TRBV5-1; length: 15; CDR3: CASSLDGGGNSPLHF
J: TRBJ2-1; size: -; V: TRBV9; length: 15; CDR3: CASSAEGGIYNEQFF
J: -; size: -; V: TRBV25-1; length: 15; CDR3: CASSEVKGHSYEQYF
J: TRBJ2-7; size: once; V: TRBV25-1; length: 16; CDR3: CASSDHRLARNFGQYF
J: TRBJ2-2; size: once; V: TRBV10-3; length: 15; CDR3: CAISLQGAGTGELFF
J: TRBJ1-4; size: -; V: TRBV14; length: 14; CDR3: CASSQGRIGEKLFF
J: TRBJ2-7; size: -; V: TRBV9; length: 18; CDR3: CASSVDVRLAGEGYEQYF
J: TRBJ2-1; size: -; V: TRBV4-2; length: 16; CDR3: CASSQDWLARDNEQFF
J: TRBJ1-2; size: -; V: TRBV2; length: 12; CDR3: CASTREDYGYTF